This paragraph covers one T cell receptor beta chain sequence. Clones were read by immunoSEQ multiplex PCR, and TCRdb kept only the in-frame ones, dropping some. Of 57,000 or so clones listed, around 90% are singletons. This sample was taken from a study of T cell changes during pregnancy in multiple sclerosis. This CDR3 region has 17 residues. Germline V gene lookup returns CDR1 PRHDT and CDR2 FYEKMQ (reference sequence). Trimming cost V 2 bases and J 0 bases; bases outside gene matches: 7. The V gene is TRBV13, the J gene TRBJ1-5; 7 bases fit TRBD1. The source of this sequence is a female donor with multiple sclerosis, enrolled in a pregnancy study. The starting material was peripheral blood, obtained in the first trimester of pregnancy. CDR3 loop: CASSLRDRSDSNQPQHF. For the CDR3, the DNA is TGTGCCAGCAGCTTAAGGGACAGATCGGATAGCAATCAGCCCCAGCATTTT.